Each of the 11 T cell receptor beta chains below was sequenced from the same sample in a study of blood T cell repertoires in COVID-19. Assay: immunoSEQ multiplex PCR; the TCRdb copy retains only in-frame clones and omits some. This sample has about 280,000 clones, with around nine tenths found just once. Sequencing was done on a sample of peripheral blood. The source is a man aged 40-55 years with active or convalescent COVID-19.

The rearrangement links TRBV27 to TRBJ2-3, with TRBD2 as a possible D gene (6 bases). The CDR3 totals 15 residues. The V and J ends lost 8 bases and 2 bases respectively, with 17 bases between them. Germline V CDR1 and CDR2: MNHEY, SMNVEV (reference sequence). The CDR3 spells CASWGLLSSTDTQYF. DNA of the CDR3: TGTGCCAGCTGGGGACTCCTATCCTCCACAGATACGCAGTATTTT.

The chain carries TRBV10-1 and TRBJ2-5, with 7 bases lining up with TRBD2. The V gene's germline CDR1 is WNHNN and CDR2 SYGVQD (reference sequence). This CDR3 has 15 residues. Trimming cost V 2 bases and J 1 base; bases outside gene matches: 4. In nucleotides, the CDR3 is TGCGCCAGCAGTGAGCTGCGGGGGTCCCAAGAGACCCAGTACTTC. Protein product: CASSELRGSQETQYF.

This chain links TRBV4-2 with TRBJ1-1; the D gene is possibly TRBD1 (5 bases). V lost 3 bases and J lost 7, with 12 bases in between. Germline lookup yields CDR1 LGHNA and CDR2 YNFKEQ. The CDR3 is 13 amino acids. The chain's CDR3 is CASSQERQIEAFF. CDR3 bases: TGTGCCAGCAGCCAGGAACGACAGATTGAAGCTTTCTTT.

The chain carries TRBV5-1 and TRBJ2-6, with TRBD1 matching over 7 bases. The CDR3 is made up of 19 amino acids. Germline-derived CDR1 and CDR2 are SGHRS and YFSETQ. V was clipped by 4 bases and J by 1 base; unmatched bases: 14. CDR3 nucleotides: TGCGCCAGCAGCGCCGAGACAGGGATGGCCGGGTCTGGGGCCAACGTCCTGACTTTC. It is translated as CASSAETGMAGSGANVLTF.

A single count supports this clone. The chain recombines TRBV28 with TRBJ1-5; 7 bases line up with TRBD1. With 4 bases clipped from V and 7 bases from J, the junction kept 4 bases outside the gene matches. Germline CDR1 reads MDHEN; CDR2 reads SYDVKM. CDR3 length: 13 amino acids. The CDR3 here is CASSSAGGQPQHF. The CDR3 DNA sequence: TGTGCCAGCAGTTCGGCAGGGGGACAGCCCCAGCATTTT.

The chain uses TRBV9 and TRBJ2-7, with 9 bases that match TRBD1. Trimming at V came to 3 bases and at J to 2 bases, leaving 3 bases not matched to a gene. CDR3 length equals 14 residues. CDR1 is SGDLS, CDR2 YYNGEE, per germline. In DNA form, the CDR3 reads TGTGCCAGCAGCGCCGGGACAGGGCCCTACGAGCAGTACTTC. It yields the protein CASSAGTGPYEQYF.

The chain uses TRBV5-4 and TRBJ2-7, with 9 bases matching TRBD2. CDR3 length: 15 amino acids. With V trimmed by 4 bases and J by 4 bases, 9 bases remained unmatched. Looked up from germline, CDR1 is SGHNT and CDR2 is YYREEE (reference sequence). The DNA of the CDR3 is TGTGCCAGCAGCCCGACTACTAGCGGGCGTTACGAGCAGTACTTC. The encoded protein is CASSPTTSGRYEQYF.

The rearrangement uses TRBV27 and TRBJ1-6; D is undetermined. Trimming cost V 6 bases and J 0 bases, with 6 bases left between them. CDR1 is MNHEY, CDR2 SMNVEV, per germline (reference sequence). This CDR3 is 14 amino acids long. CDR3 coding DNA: TGTGCCAGCAGGCCGAGCTCCTATAATTCACCCCTCCACTTT. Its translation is CASRPSSYNSPLHF.

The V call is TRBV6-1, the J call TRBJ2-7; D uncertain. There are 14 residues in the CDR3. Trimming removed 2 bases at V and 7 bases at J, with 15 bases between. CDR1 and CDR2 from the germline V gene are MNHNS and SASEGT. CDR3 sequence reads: CASSESAMPTEQYF. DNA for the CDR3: TGTGCCAGCAGTGAATCTGCTATGCCTACGGAGCAGTACTTC.

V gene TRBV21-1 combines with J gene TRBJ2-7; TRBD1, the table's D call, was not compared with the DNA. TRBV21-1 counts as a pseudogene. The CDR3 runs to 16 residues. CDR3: CASSSIFRDRCREQYF. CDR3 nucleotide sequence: TGTGCCAGCAGCTCAATTTTCCGGGACAGGTGTCGCGAGCAGTACTTC.

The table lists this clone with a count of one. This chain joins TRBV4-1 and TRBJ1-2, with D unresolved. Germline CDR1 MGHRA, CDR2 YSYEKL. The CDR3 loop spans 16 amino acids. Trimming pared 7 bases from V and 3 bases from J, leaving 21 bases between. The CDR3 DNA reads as TGCGCCAGCACGCCCCGAGATCGGGGTGACGACTATGGCTACACCTTC. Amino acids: CASTPRDRGDDYGYTF.